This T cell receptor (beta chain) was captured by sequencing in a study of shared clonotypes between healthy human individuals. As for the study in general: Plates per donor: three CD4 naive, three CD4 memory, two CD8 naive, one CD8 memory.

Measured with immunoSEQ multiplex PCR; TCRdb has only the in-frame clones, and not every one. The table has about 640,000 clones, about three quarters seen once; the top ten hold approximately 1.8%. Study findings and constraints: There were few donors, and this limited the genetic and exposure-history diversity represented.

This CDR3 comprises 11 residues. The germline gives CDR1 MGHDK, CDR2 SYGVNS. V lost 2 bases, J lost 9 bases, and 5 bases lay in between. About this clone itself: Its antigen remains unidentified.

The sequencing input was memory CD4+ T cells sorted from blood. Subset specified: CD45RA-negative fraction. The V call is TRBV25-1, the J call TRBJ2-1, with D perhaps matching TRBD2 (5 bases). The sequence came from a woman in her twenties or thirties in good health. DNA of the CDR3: TGTGCCAGCAGTGAAGCGGGTGAGCAGTTCTTC. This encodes CASSEAGEQFF. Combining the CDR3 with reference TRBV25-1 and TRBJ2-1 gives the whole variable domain EADIYQTPRYLVIGTGKKITLECSQTMGHDKMYWYQQDPGMELHLIHYSYGVNSTEKGDLSSESTVSRIRTEHFPLTLESARPSHTSQYLCASSEAGEQFFGPGTRLTVL.